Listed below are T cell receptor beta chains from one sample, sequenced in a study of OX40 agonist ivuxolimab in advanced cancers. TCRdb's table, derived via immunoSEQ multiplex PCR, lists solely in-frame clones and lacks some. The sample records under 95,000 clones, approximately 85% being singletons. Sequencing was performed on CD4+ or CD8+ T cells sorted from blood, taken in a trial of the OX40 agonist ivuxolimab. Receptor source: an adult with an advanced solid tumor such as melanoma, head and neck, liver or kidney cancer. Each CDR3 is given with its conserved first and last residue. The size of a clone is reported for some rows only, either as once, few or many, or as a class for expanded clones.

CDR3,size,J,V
CATSRDPGTYEQYF,-,TRBJ2-7,TRBV15
CASSQAGVGETQYF,-,TRBJ2-5,TRBV6-5
CASSIDRRRGQSHEQYF,-,TRBJ2-7,TRBV19
CATSRGGYSTDTQYF,once,TRBJ2-3,TRBV15
CASRPGQANNSPLHF,-,TRBJ1-6,TRBV6-6
CASGFGPSNEQFF,-,TRBJ2-1,TRBV6-1
CASSISVGQPQHF,once,TRBJ1-5,TRBV6-1
CASSLAVQNTEAFF,-,TRBJ1-1,TRBV5-6
CSVVGVGPEAFF,-,TRBJ1-1,TRBV29-1
CASSSSIGQPQHF,-,TRBJ1-5,TRBV5-4
CASRPGLGNTGELFF,-,TRBJ2-2,TRBV6-1
CASSEGIALGGETQYF,-,TRBJ2-5,TRBV2
CASSVGLAGWTGELFF,-,TRBJ2-2,TRBV7-2
CASSYVQGASNQPQHF,once,TRBJ1-5,TRBV6-5
CASSFSGTVNEKLFF,-,TRBJ1-4,TRBV11-2
CASPTPGGYEQYF,-,TRBJ2-7,TRBV6-1
CASSLGQGNTIYF,-,TRBJ1-3,TRBV5-1
CASSDRGNYGYTF,-,TRBJ1-2,TRBV2
CSVAYQYEQYF,once,TRBJ2-7,TRBV29-1
CASSWGLAGIRYNEQFF,-,TRBJ2-1,TRBV5-6
CATSRGGASIQPQHF,-,TRBJ1-5,TRBV15
CASSSGHHYEQYF,-,TRBJ2-7,TRBV6-5
CASSLSGSGNTIYF,-,TRBJ1-3,TRBV5-1
CASSLTGTGRNEQFF,-,TRBJ2-1,TRBV5-1
CASSSSGRAYNEQFF,-,TRBJ2-1,TRBV19
CASSLAPEGGELFF,-,TRBJ2-2,TRBV7-9
CASSLAEDLYYGYTF,-,TRBJ1-2,TRBV5-5
CASKQGQVKQPQHF,-,TRBJ1-5,TRBV2
CASSPRGMETQYF,few,TRBJ2-5,TRBV18
CASRPGKTNEKLFF,-,TRBJ1-4,TRBV19
CASSLDRGFLNEQYF,-,TRBJ2-7,TRBV11-2
CASSNRDGQFPEKLFF,-,TRBJ1-4,TRBV25-1
CASSLDPGEGYGYTF,few,TRBJ1-2,TRBV5-4
CASSEYAQETQYF,once,TRBJ2-5,TRBV10-1
CASSWQVNTEAFF,-,TRBJ1-1,TRBV27
CASADTDTQYF,-,TRBJ2-3,TRBV7-9
CASSPPGDGQGYTF,-,TRBJ1-2,TRBV18
CASSRELVADTQYF,-,TRBJ2-3,TRBV14
CASSLKERGYTF,-,TRBJ1-2,TRBV28
CASSPRGHQGGYEQYF,-,TRBJ2-7,TRBV28
CASSLIWNEQFF,-,TRBJ2-1,TRBV5-6
CASSLGGAPRQGTGANVLTF,-,TRBJ2-6,TRBV5-1
CASSVADAESYEQYF,-,TRBJ2-7,TRBV9
CATSMGYEQYF,-,-,TRBV15
CSASPGTEITQYF,once,TRBJ2-5,TRBV29-1
CASSAQTVAKNIQYF,-,TRBJ2-4,TRBV2
CATYSEGDTGELFF,once,TRBJ2-2,TRBV28
CASSPLAKGINSPLHF,-,TRBJ1-6,TRBV18
CASSLGWGDTQYF,-,TRBJ2-3,TRBV5-1
CAISLTGTSGNTIYF,few,TRBJ1-3,TRBV10-3
CASSVTGGTYNEQFF,-,TRBJ2-1,TRBV11-2
CASSEAGWGNQPQHF,few,TRBJ1-5,TRBV2
CASSVPNQPQHF,few,TRBJ1-5,TRBV2
CASSPSGGLSTDTQYF,-,TRBJ2-3,TRBV28
CASSSGYGYTF,-,TRBJ1-2,TRBV7-9
CASTLGGRAGNEQFF,-,TRBJ2-1,TRBV5-1
CASSQLAGFTDTQYF,-,TRBJ2-3,TRBV5-8
CASSTTGVRGQPQHF,-,TRBJ1-5,TRBV19
CASSRQGTATNYGYTF,-,TRBJ1-2,TRBV7-9